This TCR beta chain is drawn from a study of Graves' ophthalmopathy and Graves' hyperthyroidism. Notes on the study in general: With 70.59% sensitivity and over 72% specificity, the model predicted ophthalmopathy progression.

With respect to this clonotype: Its antigen is not known.

TCR beta CDR3 regions were amplified from RNA transcripts. First-round RT-PCR employed HTBI primers, with a second-round multiplex PCR after it. TCRdb re-derived calls from the multiplex PCR reads in MiXCR, one entry per CDR3 protein. The sample shows 900,000 to 1,200,000 distinct CDR3 sequences, less than 45% of them seen only once. From germline, CDR1 is SGHRS and CDR2 YFSETQ. This CDR3 is built from 17 residues. After removal of 4 bases from V and 5 bases from J, the junction contained 13 bases not matched to a gene. The chain carries TRBV5-1 and TRBJ2-3; 10 positions agree with TRBD2. This clonotype originated in an adult man with Graves' hyperthyroidism. The sequenced sample consisted of peripheral blood or thyroid tissue (not recorded which). The CDR3 nucleotides are TGCGCCAGCAGCCCCTCAAGCCTAGCGGGAGCGAAAGATACGCAGTATTTT. Encoded protein: CASSPSSLAGAKDTQYF. The complete variable domain, with remaining parts taken from reference TRBV5-1 and TRBJ2-3, reads KAGVTQTPRYLIKTRGQQVTLSCSPISGHRSVSWYQQTPGQGLQFLFEYFSETQRNKGNFPGRFSGRQFSNSRSEMNVSTLELGDSALYLCASSPSSLAGAKDTQYFGPGTRLTVL.